This T cell receptor beta chain was found in a study of CD8+CD57+ T cells in acquired aplastic anemia. Overall study: Mean DNA quantity obtained from sorted CD4+ and CD8+ cells was around 3.2 ug.

Germline V CDR1 and CDR2: SNHLY, FYNNEI. The junction had 6 bases not matched to a gene; V was cut back by 6 bases and J by 2 bases. The CDR3 runs to 16 residues. TCR beta VDJ and CDR3 profiles were obtained from a genomic DNA template. Each CDR3 protein gets one entry after TCRdb re-called the reads with MiXCR. This sample has roughly 130,000 distinct CDR3 sequences, with roughly 50% found just once. Sequenced material: sorted CD4+, CD8+, or CD8+CD57+ T cells (not recorded which) from PBMCs. The chain recombines TRBV2 with TRBJ2-1; 11 bases fit TRBD1. The source of this sequence is a human donor in good health, serving as a control. In DNA, the CDR3 is TGTGCCAGCAGAGCAAGGACAGGGGGCCCCTACAATGAGCAGTTCTTC. It encodes CASRARTGGPYNEQFF. The entire variable domain, with the rest obtained from reference TRBV2 and TRBJ2-1, is as follows: EPEVTQTPSHQVTQMGQEVILRCVPISNHLYFYWYRQILGQKVEFLVSFYNNEISEKSEIFDDQFSVERPDGSNFTLKIRSTKLEDSAMYFCASRARTGGPYNEQFFGPGTRLTVL.